Presented here are 31 T cell receptor beta chains from one specimen sequenced in a study of T-cell reconstitution after alpha-beta-depleted transplantation in children. The authors prepared the TCRbeta library with unique molecular identifiers. Via MiXCR, TCRdb re-called the PCR reads, giving one row per CDR3 protein. The sample lists about 500,000 distinct CDR3 sequences; more than 9.5% were seen once. Material: PBMCs, mostly from graft donor cells, obtained 180 days after TCRalphabeta/CD19-depleted stem cell transplant. The receptors here all came from a female patient aged 2-10 years who had a stem cell transplant for aplastic anemia, so the T cells may come from the graft donor.

This clonotype was observed a handful of times. The chain recombines TRBV7-2 with TRBJ2-1; D is uncertain. This CDR3 is built from 15 residues. V was cut by 5 bases and J by 8 bases, with 19 bases left in between. Germline V gives CDR1 SGHTA, CDR2 FQGNSA. CDR3 region: CASSLAPWLDDEQFF. The CDR3, as DNA: TGTGCCAGCAGCCTCGCCCCGTGGCTAGATGATGAGCAGTTCTTC.

The table lists this clonotype with a few counts. The chain links TRBV9 to TRBJ2-3, with 11 bases that match TRBD2. The junction had 6 bases not matched to a gene; V was cut back by 0 bases and J by 3 bases. Per germline, CDR1 SGDLS and CDR2 YYNGEE. The CDR3 runs 17 residues. The CDR3, as DNA: TGTGCCAGCAGCGTAGTTGGAACTAGCGGGAGTACAGATACGCAGTATTTT. Translation: CASSVVGTSGSTDTQYF.

The gene calls are TRBV20-1 and TRBJ1-1, with D uncertain. Germline V gene sequence: CDR1 DFQATT, CDR2 SNEGSKA (reference sequence). The V end lost 7 bases, the J end lost 1 base, and 16 bases lay between the germline ends. The CDR3 is made up of 14 amino acids. This CDR3 reads CSEAYHGGNTEAFF. In DNA, the CDR3 is TGCAGTGAGGCCTACCACGGAGGGAACACTGAAGCTTTCTTT.

This chain uses TRBV5-1 with TRBJ1-1; D ambiguous. The CDR3 length is 16 residues. The germline CDR1 and CDR2 sequences are SGHRS and YFSETQ. The ends were cut back, 4 bases at V and 0 bases at J, with 16 bases in the middle. The CDR3 DNA reads TGCGCCAGCAGCAAAACCCAGCTACTCATGAACACTGAAGCTTTCTTT. Translated: CASSKTQLLMNTEAFF.

The chain links TRBV5-1 to TRBJ1-1, with a possible D match to TRBD1 (6 bases). Germline lookup yields CDR1 SGHRS and CDR2 YFSETQ. V dropped 4 bases and J dropped 5 bases, with 18 bases sitting between them. The CDR3 is 15 amino acids. The CDR3 nucleotides read TGCGCCAGCAGCCGAGGTTCGGGGGCAGAAACTGAAGCTTTCTTT. This gives the protein CASSRGSGAETEAFF.

This clonotype was seen more than once but under ten times. This chain links TRBV5-1 with TRBJ2-2, with D perhaps given as TRBD1 or TRBD2 (5 bases each). The CDR3 is 15 amino acids. V lost 1 base to trimming and J lost 1 base, with 8 bases between them. Per germline, CDR1 SGHRS and CDR2 YFSETQ. For the CDR3, the DNA is TGCGCCAGCAGCTTGCAGGGAGAGAACACCGGGGAGCTGTTTTTT. Protein sequence: CASSLQGENTGELFF.

This clonotype has ten or more counts. The CDR3 nucleotides are TGCAGCGTTGATGTGGGAAACACCATATATTTT. Translation: CSVDVGNTIYF. The chain couples TRBV29-1 to TRBJ1-3; D ambiguous. The CDR3 is made up of 11 amino acids. V was shortened by 3 bases and J by 4 bases, with 4 bases between the two germline ends. Per germline, CDR1 SQVTM and CDR2 ANQGSEA.

CDR3 nucleotide sequence: TGTGCCAGCAGCTTAGCGTGGGAGGGTGCCAAACTCATTCAGTACTTC. Translation gives CASSLAWEGAKLIQYF. The chain is built from TRBV7-9 and TRBJ2-4; 7 nucleotides line up with TRBD2. Germline CDR1 SEHNR, CDR2 FQNEAQ (reference sequence). Trimming at V came to 0 bases and at J to 9 bases, leaving 11 bases not matched to a gene. The CDR3 loop spans 16 amino acids.

This clonotype showed up just a few times. The gene calls are TRBV11-1 and TRBJ2-7, with 13 bases identical to TRBD2. CDR3 length: 18 amino acids. CDR1 and CDR2 from the germline V gene are SGHAT and FQDESV (reference sequence). After removal of 5 bases from V and 0 bases from J, the junction contained 10 bases not matched to a gene. CDR3 sequence reads: CASSPGLAGKESSYEQYV. As DNA, the CDR3 is TGTGCCAGCAGCCCGGGACTAGCGGGAAAAGAGAGCTCCTACGAGCAGTACGTC.

This clonotype came up a few times. This sequence joins TRBV9 and TRBJ1-2, with D perhaps TRBD1 (6 bases). From germline, CDR1 is SGDLS and CDR2 YYNGEE. V lost 1 base, J lost 4 bases, and 17 bases lay in between. This CDR3 contains 16 residues. CDR3 protein: CASSVNWRTELYGYTF. The CDR3, as DNA: TGTGCCAGCAGCGTAAATTGGAGGACAGAACTCTATGGCTACACCTTC.

V usage is TRBV4-3 and J usage is TRBJ2-7; D gene uncertain. Trimming shortened V by 5 bases and J by 4 bases, and 12 bases separated the two germline ends. Looked up from germline, CDR1 is LGHNA and CDR2 is YSLEER. The CDR3 totals 13 residues. The chain's CDR3 is CASSEGRVYEQYF. The CDR3 bases are TGCGCCAGCAGCGAAGGAAGGGTGTACGAGCAGTACTTC.

This chain joins TRBV14 and TRBJ2-1; TRBD1 agrees at 9 bases. The CDR3 sequence is 15 residues long. Trimming removed 3 bases from V and 2 bases from J; junction bases left unmatched: 2. The germline V gene has CDR1 SGHDN and CDR2 FVKESK. The CDR3 DNA reads TGTGCCAGCAGCCACCGACAGGGGGCCTACAATGAGCAGTTCTTC. Translation gives CASSHRQGAYNEQFF.

The chain carries TRBV28 and TRBJ2-7; 9 bases are a match to TRBD1. The CDR3 spans 16 residues. Trimming at V came to 10 bases and at J to 2 bases, leaving 15 bases not matched to a gene. CDR1 is MDHEN, CDR2 SYDVKM, per germline. CDR3 sequence reads: CAILGAGTGKTYEQYF. The CDR3 nucleotides are TGTGCCATCCTGGGCGCCGGGACAGGGAAGACCTACGAGCAGTACTTC.

The rearrangement joins TRBV27 to TRBJ2-6; no clear D gene. Per the germline V gene, CDR1 is MNHEY and CDR2 is SMNVEV (reference sequence). With 5 bases removed from V and 1 base from J, the gap between germline ends came to 9 bases. The CDR3 covers 15 residues. For the CDR3, the DNA is TGTGCCAGCAGTGCAAGGGAATCTGGGGCCAACGTCCTGACTTTC. Protein: CASSARESGANVLTF. Using reference TRBV27 and TRBJ2-6 for the parts outside the CDR3, the full variable domain is EAQVTQNPRYLITVTGKKLTVTCSQNMNHEYMSWYRQDPGLGLRQIYYSMNVEVTDKGDVPEGYKVSRKEKRNFPLILESPSPNQTSLYFCASSARESGANVLTFGAGSRLTVL.

The chain links TRBV6-2 or TRBV6-3 to TRBJ1-5; 7 nucleotides align to TRBD1. The germline V gene encodes CDR1 MNHEY and CDR2 SVGEGT. Trimming removed 2 bases from V and 3 bases from J; junction bases left unmatched: 10. This CDR3 comprises 17 residues. CDR3 sequence reads: CASSYRGPDRYNQPQHF. CDR3 coding DNA: TGTGCCAGCAGTTACAGGGGGCCCGACAGATACAATCAGCCCCAGCATTTT.

The chain carries TRBV11-2 and TRBJ2-1; 8 positions match TRBD2. Trimming removed 0 bases from V and 6 bases from J; junction bases left unmatched: 22. The germline CDR1 and CDR2 sequences are SGHAT and FQNNGV. The length of the CDR3 is 21 residues. The chain's CDR3 is CASSLERKGLGASGTVNEQFF. CDR3 DNA sequence: TGTGCCAGCAGCTTAGAGAGGAAGGGACTAGGGGCTAGCGGAACTGTCAATGAGCAGTTCTTC.

This clonotype was observed a handful of times. The chain joins TRBV20-1 to TRBJ2-3; 10 bases map to TRBD2. The CDR3 extends over 16 amino acids. The germline gives CDR1 DFQATT, CDR2 SNEGSKA (reference sequence). J was trimmed by 6 bases and V by 1 base; bases with no gene match: 10. As DNA, the CDR3 is TGCAGTGCTAGAGGTCCTCTAGCGGGAGTTGCCGATACGCAGTATTTT. Its protein is CSARGPLAGVADTQYF.

J is TRBJ2-1 and V is TRBV20-1, with 11 bases lining up with TRBD2. V was pared by 3 bases and J by 1 base, with 5 bases of the junction left unmatched. The germline V gene has CDR1 DFQATT and CDR2 SNEGSKA (reference sequence). The length of the CDR3 is 16 residues. The CDR3, as DNA: TGCAGTGCTAGGAGGGGGACTAGCGGTTCCTACAATGAGCAGTTCTTC. Translation: CSARRGTSGSYNEQFF.

This clonotype was observed a few times. CDR3 in amino acids: CASSFSGRPPPGNEQFF. CDR3 in DNA: TGTGCCAGCAGTTTTAGCGGGAGGCCCCCTCCCGGCAATGAGCAGTTCTTC. This chain joins TRBV6-5 and TRBJ2-1; 10 positions agree with TRBD2. This CDR3 contains 17 residues. Germline trimming cut 4 bases from V and 6 bases from J; bases unmatched to any gene: 12. Germline CDR1 and CDR2: MNHEY and SVGAGI.

This clonotype occurred a few times. The chain links TRBV27 to TRBJ1-1, with D possibly TRBD1 on 5 matching bases. Trimming shortened V by 6 bases and J by 0 bases, and 14 bases separated the two germline ends. The CDR3 length is 15 residues. Germline values: CDR1 MNHEY, CDR2 SMNVEV (reference sequence). CDR3 DNA sequence: TGTGCCAGCAGCCCCAGGGTGGGGGTGAACACTGAAGCTTTCTTT. Translating it yields CASSPRVGVNTEAFF.

The chain carries TRBV15 and TRBJ1-2; 8 bases agree with TRBD1. Germline V CDR1 and CDR2: LNHNV, YYDKDF (reference sequence). The CDR3 totals 16 residues. V was pared by 9 bases and J by 4 bases, with 16 bases of the junction left unmatched. The CDR3 protein is CATDPRGQGNVYGYTF. In DNA, the CDR3 is TGTGCCACGGATCCCAGGGGGCAGGGCAATGTCTATGGCTACACCTTC. Full variable domain (missing parts from reference TRBV15 and TRBJ1-2): DAMVIQNPRYQVTQFGKPVTLSCSQTLNHNVMYWYQQKSSQAPKLLFHYYDKDFNNEADTPDNFQSRRPNTSFCFLDIRSPGLGDTAMYLCATDPRGQGNVYGYTFGSGTRLTVV.

This clonotype was counted a few times. This chain links TRBV7-2 with TRBJ2-7; 8 nucleotides line up with TRBD2. This CDR3 has 14 amino acids. Germline CDR1 reads SGHTA; CDR2 reads FQGNSA. J was trimmed by 2 bases and V by 6 bases; bases with no gene match: 6. The CDR3 here is CASSSGLGPYEQYF. The CDR3, as DNA: TGTGCCAGCAGTTCGGGACTAGGACCCTACGAGCAGTACTTC.

This clonotype was detected a few times. This sequence joins TRBV7-9 and TRBJ2-1, with D possibly being TRBD1 (5 bases). Trimming pared 1 base from V and 9 bases from J, leaving 22 bases between. CDR1 SEHNR and CDR2 FQNEAQ come from the germline V gene (reference sequence). This CDR3 region has 17 residues. CDR3 amino acids: CASSLVKVGRVVGEQFF. CDR3 coding DNA: TGTGCCAGCAGCTTAGTCAAGGTGGGCAGGGTAGTCGGTGAGCAGTTCTTC.

This clonotype was recorded a few times. The DNA of the CDR3 is TGTGCCACCAGCCCGCAAAAGAGCGGGATATACAATGAGCAGTTCTTC. Protein product: CATSPQKSGIYNEQFF. The chain uses TRBV15 and TRBJ2-1; 7 nucleotides match TRBD2. Germline-derived CDR1 and CDR2 are LNHNV and YYDKDF (reference sequence). The CDR3 has 16 residues. The V gene end was trimmed by 5 bases and the J gene end by 4 bases; junction bases not matched to a gene: 11.

Only a few counts were recorded for this clonotype. The chain is built from TRBV20-1 and TRBJ2-3; D possibly uses TRBD1 or TRBD2 (5 bases each). V lost 5 bases to trimming and J lost 0 bases, with 15 bases between them. Per germline, CDR1 DFQATT and CDR2 SNEGSKA (reference sequence). The CDR3 is 15 residues long. The CDR3 DNA sequence: TGCAGTGCTCCCGGGACGTCTCTAAGCACAGATACGCAGTATTTT. Translated: CSAPGTSLSTDTQYF.

The V and J genes are TRBV5-1 and TRBJ2-3; perhaps TRBD2 as D (6 bases). This CDR3 region has 14 residues. CDR1 is SGHRS, CDR2 YFSETQ, per germline. Trimming pared 6 bases from V and 4 bases from J, leaving 15 bases between. CDR3 nucleotide sequence: TGCGCCAGCACAAGAGGAGGGCAAGCAGATACGCAGTATTTT. Amino acid sequence: CASTRGGQADTQYF.

This clonotype was counted a few times. CDR3 residues: CASSSLRHRGNTGELFF. The CDR3 coding sequence is TGTGCCAGCAGTTCACTAAGACACAGGGGGAACACCGGGGAGCTGTTTTTT. This sequence joins TRBV6-5 and TRBJ2-2, with TRBD1 matching 7 bases. This CDR3 contains 17 residues. Germline V lookup: CDR1 MNHEY, CDR2 SVGAGI. Trimming at V came to 4 bases and at J to 1 base, leaving 9 bases not matched to a gene.

The rearrangement joins TRBV11-2 to TRBJ2-5, with 13 bases aligning to TRBD2. Germline CDR1 SGHAT, CDR2 FQNNGV. This CDR3 has 18 residues. The junction had 10 bases not matched to a gene; V was cut back by 2 bases and J by 4 bases. CDR3 DNA: TGTGCCAGCAGCTTATCTATCGGACTAGCGGGGGCCATAGAGACCCAGTACTTC. Its protein is CASSLSIGLAGAIETQYF.

A few counts support this clonotype. Here the CDR3 DNA reads TGTGCCAGCAGCCGGACAGGGACTAACACCGGGGAGCTGTTTTTT. It translates to CASSRTGTNTGELFF. The rearrangement links TRBV7-2 to TRBJ2-2; 8 positions match TRBD1. This CDR3 has 15 residues. CDR1 and CDR2 from the germline V gene are SGHTA and FQGNSA. V lost 5 bases, J lost 2 bases, and 4 bases stayed unmatched.

This chain links TRBV24-1 with TRBJ1-1; D is unclear. V was cut by 2 bases and J by 6 bases, with 6 bases left in between. Germline assignment: CDR1 KGHDR and CDR2 SFDVKD. There are 12 residues in the CDR3. The CDR3 reads CATSDSRAEAFF. In nucleotides, the CDR3 is TGTGCCACCAGTGATTCAAGGGCTGAAGCTTTCTTT.

This clonotype was seen a handful of times. The gene calls are TRBV12-3 or TRBV12-4 and TRBJ1-1; D possibly corresponds to TRBD1 (5 bases). This CDR3 region has 14 residues. The V gene lost 8 bases and the J gene lost 0 bases, with 13 bases spanning the gap. The CDR3 spells CASWGRAVNTEAFF. The CDR3, as DNA: TGTGCCAGCTGGGGCCGGGCCGTGAACACTGAAGCTTTCTTT.